The rows below give T cell receptor beta chains drawn from one sample of a study of blood T cell repertoires in COVID-19. Method: immunoSEQ multiplex PCR; TCRdb's copy keeps in-frame clones and lacks some. The sample lists some 330,000 clones, around nine tenths occurring once. Sample: peripheral blood. The receptors come from a woman in her fifties or sixties with active or convalescent COVID-19. The CDR3 runs from the conserved cysteine through the conserved F or W. Fields, in order: CDR3 protein, CDR3 DNA, clone size, D gene, J gene, V gene. The D gene is left open where the match is weak. A clone size is listed for some rows: how often the clone was seen (once, few, many), or a class if it is expanded.

CDR3: CASSSGTLQYNEQFF; DNA: TGTGCCAGCAGCTCCGGGACATTACAGTACAATGAGCAGTTCTTC; size: .; D: .; J: TRBJ2-1; V: TRBV6-6
CDR3: CASSLAPDRGLAFF; DNA: TGTGCCAGCAGCTTAGCACCCGACAGGGGGCTCGCTTTCTTT; size: .; D: TRBD1; J: TRBJ1-1; V: TRBV7-9
CDR3: CASSLAGRGVNQPQHF; DNA: TGTGCCAGCAGCTTAGCTGGCAGGGGCGTCAATCAGCCCCAGCATTTT; size: .; D: .; J: TRBJ1-5; V: TRBV11-2
CDR3: CASSPGPGLAGSYEQYF; DNA: TGTGCCAGCAGTCCGGGGCCCGGTCTAGCGGGATCCTACGAGCAGTACTTC; size: .; D: TRBD2; J: TRBJ2-7; V: TRBV28
CDR3: CASSLSPWETQYF; DNA: TGTGCCAGCAGCTTAAGCCCCTGGGAGACCCAGTACTTC; size: .; D: .; J: TRBJ2-5; V: TRBV7-9
CDR3: CASSFGRVSGNTIYF; DNA: TGTGCCAGCAGTTTCGGGAGAGTGTCTGGAAACACCATATATTTT; size: once; D: .; J: TRBJ1-3; V: TRBV28
CDR3: CASSSWSRDRGNTIYF; DNA: TGTGCCAGCAGCTCCTGGTCGAGGGACAGGGGAAACACCATATATTTT; size: .; D: TRBD1; J: TRBJ1-3; V: TRBV13
CDR3: CASNVLKAWGLPTEAFF; DNA: TGTGCCAGCAACGTCCTCAAGGCGTGGGGGCTCCCCACTGAAGCTTTCTTT; size: .; D: .; J: TRBJ1-1; V: TRBV5-4
CDR3: CAISESTGATSISYEQYF; DNA: TGTGCCATCAGTGAGTCTACAGGGGCCACTTCCATCTCCTACGAGCAGTACTTC; size: .; D: TRBD1; J: TRBJ2-7; V: TRBV10-3
CDR3: CSAQGDTYEQYF; DNA: TGCAGCGCACAGGGAGACACCTACGAGCAGTACTTC; size: .; D: .; J: TRBJ2-7; V: TRBV29-1
CDR3: CASSLFQSNTGELFF; DNA: TGTGCCAGCAGCTTATTTCAGTCGAACACCGGGGAGCTGTTTTTT; size: .; D: .; J: TRBJ2-2; V: TRBV7-9
CDR3: CAWRRLAYNEQFF; DNA: TGTGCCTGGAGGAGACTAGCGTACAATGAGCAGTTCTTC; size: once; D: TRBD2; J: TRBJ2-1; V: TRBV30
CDR3: CASSLTGSTDTQYF; DNA: TGTGCCAGCAGCTTGACAGGGAGCACAGATACGCAGTATTTT; size: .; D: .; J: TRBJ2-3; V: TRBV5-5
CDR3: CATTGASSREQFF; DNA: TGTGCCACGACAGGGGCTAGCTCACGGGAGCAGTTCTTC; size: .; D: TRBD1; J: TRBJ2-1; V: TRBV15
CDR3: CASSSGTSSTDTQYF; DNA: TGTGCCAGCAGCTCAGGGACTAGTAGCACAGATACGCAGTATTTT; size: .; D: TRBD2; J: TRBJ2-3; V: TRBV9
CDR3: CASSPGGTSGHNEQFF; DNA: TGTGCCAGCAGCCCAGGGGGGACTAGCGGACACAATGAGCAGTTCTTC; size: .; D: TRBD2; J: TRBJ2-1; V: TRBV11-3